The 32 T cell receptor beta chains presented below share a single source sample, sequenced in a study of beta chain features in type 1 diabetes. For these TCRs, the target antigens are not known. Study findings and constraints: Type 1 diabetes patients showed a moderate but significant shortening of TCRB CDR3s in all four CD4+ subsets.

The authors reverse transcribed all of the isolated RNA, so sequencing captured expressed TCRB transcripts. Libraries were prepared by immunoSEQ multiplex PCR; TCRdb keeps only in-frame clonotypes and omits some of them. The data show some 130,000 clones, approximately 10% seen once. Sequencing was performed on central memory CD4+ T cells from blood. Receptors originate from a man aged 30-40 years with type 1 diabetes.

This clone appeared a few times. V usage is TRBV7-9 and J usage is TRBJ2-1; 8 bases agree with TRBD2. Germline lookup yields CDR1 SEHNR and CDR2 FQNEAQ (reference sequence). Trimming cost V 5 bases and J 4 bases; bases outside gene matches: 7. This CDR3 has 15 amino acids. The CDR3, as DNA: TGTGCCAGCAGCCCTTTAGCGGGGATTTACAATGAGCAGTTCTTC. Its protein product is CASSPLAGIYNEQFF.

The sample holds a few counts of this clone. The chain carries TRBV29-1 and TRBJ1-1; unclear D gene. This CDR3 is built from 14 residues. V dropped 4 bases and J dropped 6 bases, with 18 bases sitting between them. CDR1 and CDR2 (germline): SQVTM, ANQGSEA. The CDR3 here is CSVVNWAKGAEAFF. The DNA for the CDR3 is TGCAGCGTTGTAAACTGGGCGAAGGGAGCTGAAGCTTTCTTT.

This clone was observed a few times. The chain carries TRBV7-2 and TRBJ2-3, with D perhaps TRBD2 (6 bases). The germline V and J ends were trimmed by 6 bases and 0 bases, with 19 bases remaining between them. This CDR3 comprises 17 residues. Germline-derived CDR1 and CDR2 are SGHTA and FQGNSA. CDR3 amino acids: CASRERGDGSSTDTQYF. The CDR3 bases are TGTGCCAGCAGAGAGAGAGGGGACGGGAGTAGCACAGATACGCAGTATTTT.

This clone was recorded a few times. The sample has other DNA sequences that encode this CDR3 too. The chain combines TRBV29-1 with TRBJ1-2, with unresolved D. Germline values: CDR1 SQVTM, CDR2 ANQGSEA. The V gene lost 4 bases and the J gene lost 1 base, with 10 bases spanning the gap. The CDR3 consists of 13 residues. The CDR3 nucleotides read TGCAGCGTTGCCACCGGGAGTAACTATGGCTACACCTTC. It specifies CSVATGSNYGYTF.

The chain joins TRBV2 to TRBJ2-1, with TRBD1 matching 11 bases. Germline trimming cut 10 bases from V and 4 bases from J; bases unmatched to any gene: 6. The CDR3 length is 14 residues. In germline, CDR1 is SNHLY, CDR2 FYNNEI. Here the CDR3 DNA reads TGTGCCACCTCCGGGACAGGGGGATACAATGAGCAGTTCTTC. Its protein is CATSGTGGYNEQFF.

This clone was detected only a few times. This rearrangement joins TRBV30 to TRBJ1-1; D gene unclear. Germline V gene lookup returns CDR1 GTSNPN and CDR2 SVGIG (reference sequence). This CDR3 region has 12 residues. Trimming left V 0 bases short and J 10 bases short, with 12 bases between. CDR3 in DNA: TGTGCCTGGAGTGTTGCCCCCGGGGTAGCTTTCTTT. Its translation is CAWSVAPGVAFF.

V usage is TRBV7-9 and J usage is TRBJ2-5; 8 bases align to TRBD1. V shed 5 bases, J shed 5 bases, and the junction held 16 bases outside the gene matches. CDR1 SEHNR and CDR2 FQNEAQ come from the germline V gene (reference sequence). This CDR3 contains 17 residues. The CDR3 here is CASSASLTGGSWETQYF. CDR3 nucleotides: TGTGCCAGCAGCGCCTCCCTTACAGGGGGGAGTTGGGAGACCCAGTACTTC.

The J gene is TRBJ1-5, the V gene TRBV6-1; 7 bases fit TRBD1. Losses at the gene ends were 0 bases for V and 1 base for J; bases not matched to a gene: 6. CDR1 and CDR2 (germline): MNHNS, SASEGT. The length of the CDR3 is 17 residues. This chain's CDR3 is CASSEAWDSSSNQPQHF. CDR3 coding DNA: TGTGCCAGCAGTGAAGCGTGGGACAGCTCGAGCAATCAGCCCCAGCATTTT.

The J gene is TRBJ1-2, the V gene TRBV9, with TRBD1 matching 11 bases. J lost 4 bases, V lost 0 bases, and 8 bases had no gene match. Looked up from germline, CDR1 is SGDLS and CDR2 is YYNGEE. CDR3 length equals 17 residues. The CDR3 region has the DNA TGTGCCAGCAGCGTAGATCCCGGGACAGGGGGTGGCTATGGCTACACCTTC. Translated: CASSVDPGTGGGYGYTF.

V is TRBV5-1 and J is TRBJ1-3; perhaps TRBD1 as D (5 bases). Germline V gene data show CDR1 as SGHRS and CDR2 as YFSETQ. Trimming pared 4 bases from V and 2 bases from J, leaving 19 bases between. The CDR3 sequence is 17 residues long. CDR3 amino acids: CASSPRASGHTGNTIYF. The CDR3 DNA is TGCGCCAGCAGCCCGAGAGCGTCAGGGCATACTGGAAACACCATATATTTT.

The V call is TRBV5-1, the J call TRBJ1-2; 7 nucleotides align to TRBD1. The CDR3 has 14 residues. The germline V gene encodes CDR1 SGHRS and CDR2 YFSETQ. V gave up 4 bases and J gave up 3 bases; unmatched junction bases: 6. The CDR3 sequence: CASSLKTGDYGYTF. The CDR3 coding sequence is TGCGCCAGCAGCCTCAAAACAGGGGACTATGGCTACACCTTC.

As for this clone: Other DNA sequences within the sample encode an identical CDR3. V is TRBV30 and J is TRBJ2-5, with a tentative D call TRBD1 (5 bases). V dropped 0 bases and J dropped 5 bases, with 10 bases sitting between them. There are 13 residues in the CDR3. Germline-derived CDR1 and CDR2 are GTSNPN and SVGIG (reference sequence). The CDR3 loop is CAWSVVGRETQYF. CDR3 DNA: TGTGCCTGGAGTGTGGTGGGGCGGGAGACCCAGTACTTC.

The J gene is TRBJ2-6, the V gene TRBV29-1; 7 positions agree with TRBD1. CDR1 and CDR2 from the germline V gene are SQVTM and ANQGSEA. The V segment lost 4 bases and the J segment 0 bases; nucleotides outside the gene matches: 6. There are 16 residues in the CDR3. CDR3 protein: CSVGGQSSSGANVLTF. The DNA for the CDR3 is TGCAGCGTTGGGGGACAGTCGTCCTCTGGGGCCAACGTCCTGACTTTC.

The J gene is TRBJ2-6, the V gene TRBV9, with 9 nucleotides matching TRBD1. This CDR3 contains 18 residues. Germline V lookup: CDR1 SGDLS, CDR2 YYNGEE. J was trimmed by 4 bases and V by 4 bases; bases with no gene match: 12. CDR3 sequence: CASSPTGGAFSGANVLTF. In nucleotides, the CDR3 is TGTGCCAGCAGCCCTACAGGGGGCGCGTTTTCCGGGGCCAACGTCCTGACTTTC.

This clone appeared a few times. The chain links TRBV5-1 to TRBJ1-4; 7 nucleotides agree with TRBD1. CDR1 is SGHRS and CDR2 is YFSETQ in the germline V gene. The CDR3 consists of 17 residues. Trimming took 3 bases from V and 5 from J; bases not matched to a gene: 13. CDR3 in DNA: TGCGCCAGCAGCTCGTCGCCAACAGGGGTACCAAATGAAAAACTGTTTTTT. Its protein product is CASSSSPTGVPNEKLFF.

V gene TRBV11-3 combines with J gene TRBJ2-7; TRBD1 matches at 10 bases. This CDR3 region has 14 residues. Germline V lookup: CDR1 SGHNT, CDR2 YENEEA. V gave up 8 bases and J gave up 3 bases; unmatched junction bases: 7. The CDR3 region is CASALGTGVYEQYF. CDR3 DNA: TGTGCCAGCGCGCTTGGGACAGGGGTCTACGAGCAGTACTTC.

This clone was recorded at least ten times. The V and J genes are TRBV28 and TRBJ2-7; D not certain. CDR1 MDHEN and CDR2 SYDVKM come from the germline V gene. Between the trimmed V and J ends, which lost 4 bases and 5 bases, there was a span of 15 bases. The CDR3 runs 14 residues. This chain's CDR3 is CASSYPVVGDEQYF. For the CDR3, the DNA is TGTGCCAGCAGTTACCCGGTTGTAGGAGACGAGCAGTACTTC. Complete variable domain (other parts from reference TRBV28 and TRBJ2-7): DVKVTQSSRYLVKRTGEKVFLECVQDMDHENMFWYRQDPGLGLRLIYFSYDVKMKEKGDIPEGYSVSREKKERFSLILESASTNQTSMYLCASSYPVVGDEQYFGPGTRLTVT.

This clone turned up a few times. The sample contains more than one DNA sequence encoding this CDR3. The CDR3 here is CASSLVGQGTEAFF. The CDR3 DNA sequence: TGTGCCAGCAGCTTAGTAGGGCAGGGCACTGAAGCTTTCTTT. This chain links TRBV7-2 with TRBJ1-1, with D tentatively TRBD1 (5 bases). The CDR3 consists of 14 residues. From germline, CDR1 is SGHTA and CDR2 FQGNSA. V was pared by 1 base and J by 4 bases, with 10 bases between.

This sequence joins TRBV19 and TRBJ1-5; 12 bases are a match to TRBD1. Trimming at V came to 6 bases and at J to 7 bases, leaving 7 bases not matched to a gene. In germline, CDR1 is LNHDA, CDR2 SQIVND (reference sequence). The CDR3 is 15 residues long. Written as DNA, the CDR3 is TGTGCCAGTAGCGACGGGACAGGGGGCTGGCAGCCCCAGCATTTT. This translates into CASSDGTGGWQPQHF.

This clone appeared a few times. The V gene is TRBV28, the J gene TRBJ2-3, with TRBD1 matching over 8 bases. The CDR3 spans 20 residues. J gave up 0 bases and V 1 base, and 15 bases lay outside the gene matches. Germline V gene lookup returns CDR1 MDHEN and CDR2 SYDVKM. Here the CDR3 reads CASSLLGQGESSSSTDTQYF. In DNA, the CDR3 is TGTGCCAGCAGTTTATTAGGACAGGGTGAATCCTCCTCTAGCACAGATACGCAGTATTTT.

The V call is TRBV29-1, the J call TRBJ1-1; a weak D match, TRBD1 (6 bases). V was cut by 6 bases and J by 2 bases, with 13 bases left in between. Germline V gene lookup returns CDR1 SQVTM and CDR2 ANQGSEA. This CDR3 has 13 amino acids. CDR3 sequence reads: CSVADSSNTEAFF. Here the CDR3 DNA reads TGCAGCGTGGCGGACAGCAGTAACACTGAAGCTTTCTTT.

This clone was observed a handful of times. The chain has TRBV5-8 and TRBJ1-1; D is undetermined. Trimming removed 4 bases at V and 9 bases at J, with 7 bases between. This CDR3 has 10 amino acids. Germline V gene data show CDR1 as SGHTS and CDR2 as YDEGEE. As DNA, the CDR3 is TGTGCCAGCAGCCTAATGAAAGCTTTCTTT. This encodes CASSLMKAFF.

In this sample, this clone turned up many times. The chain recombines TRBV18 with TRBJ1-2, with D perhaps TRBD1 (5 bases). Germline CDR1 reads KGHSH; CDR2 reads LQKENI. The V and J ends lost 0 bases and 0 bases respectively, with 11 bases between them. The CDR3 is 16 residues long. The CDR3 nucleotides are TGTGCCAGCTCACCACCGGTCTGGGGGGCTAACTATGGCTACACCTTC. Its translation is CASSPPVWGANYGYTF.

This clone was seen a handful of times. This sequence joins TRBV6-1 and TRBJ1-4; tentatively, D is TRBD1 (5 bases). Germline-derived CDR1 and CDR2 are MNHNS and SASEGT. The CDR3 length is 12 residues. V was clipped by 7 bases and J by 8 bases, with 11 bases between them. CDR3 bases: TGTGCCAGCACGGCGGGACGGGAAAAACTGTTTTTT. Its translation: CASTAGREKLFF.

This clone was picked up a small number of times. The chain recombines TRBV5-4 with TRBJ2-7; tentatively, D is TRBD1 (6 bases). The CDR3 consists of 13 residues. Trimming removed 6 bases from V and 1 base from J, with 11 bases in between. Germline V gives CDR1 SGHNT, CDR2 YYREEE (reference sequence). CDR3 DNA sequence: TGTGCCAGCACCACGGACAGATCCTACGAGCAGTACTTC. Protein sequence: CASTTDRSYEQYF.

The rearrangement links TRBV7-6 to TRBJ2-7; 8 nucleotides match TRBD1. With 4 bases clipped from V and 6 bases from J, the junction kept 14 bases outside the gene matches. This CDR3 contains 16 residues. Germline V gives CDR1 SGHVS, CDR2 FNYEAQ. CDR3 DNA sequence: TGTGCCAGCAGCTACTTACCCTTCGGACAGGGCGGCGAGCAGTACTTC. It encodes CASSYLPFGQGGEQYF.

The chain carries TRBV7-3 and TRBJ2-3, with 8 bases that match TRBD2. V lost 2 bases to trimming and J lost 4 bases; unmatched junction nucleotides: 8. The CDR3 extends over 16 amino acids. The V gene's germline CDR1 is SGHTA and CDR2 FQGTGA. The chain's CDR3 is CASSLLPGGPSDTQYF. DNA of the CDR3: TGTGCCAGCAGCTTACTCCCGGGGGGGCCCTCAGATACGCAGTATTTT.

This clone was seen repeatedly, ten times or more. The chain employs TRBV28 and TRBJ2-7; D is possibly TRBD1 (5 bases). The length of the CDR3 is 13 residues. Trimming shortened V by 7 bases and J by 0 bases, and 10 bases separated the two germline ends. The germline CDR1 and CDR2 sequences are MDHEN and SYDVKM. The CDR3 here is CASTADISYEQYF. DNA of the CDR3: TGTGCCAGCACCGCGGACATCTCCTACGAGCAGTACTTC.

This clone turned up a few times. This chain connects TRBV14 to TRBJ1-2; the D gene is possibly TRBD1 (6 bases). Looked up from germline, CDR1 is SGHDN and CDR2 is FVKESK. V lost 6 bases to trimming and J lost 7 bases, with 15 bases between them. The CDR3 consists of 13 residues. In nucleotides, the CDR3 is TGTGCCAGCAGGCTAGGACAGATTCTTGGCTACACCTTC. It yields the protein CASRLGQILGYTF.

The chain carries TRBV4-1 and TRBJ1-1; the match to TRBD1 covers 7 bases. Germline CDR1 MGHRA, CDR2 YSYEKL. V shed 2 bases and J 6 bases; nucleotides not matched to a gene: 9. The CDR3 consists of 15 residues. The CDR3 DNA is TGCGCCAGCAGCCAACGCGACAGGGAGGTGGCTGAAGCTTTCTTT. It translates to CASSQRDREVAEAFF.

The gene calls are TRBV18 and TRBJ1-4; no clear D gene. Trimming took off 8 bases at V and 6 bases at J, with 13 bases between the two ends. There are 13 residues in the CDR3. From germline, CDR1 is KGHSH and CDR2 LQKENI. CDR3 in amino acids: CASLMRRDEKLFF. The CDR3 nucleotides are TGTGCCAGCCTCATGCGGAGGGATGAAAAACTGTTTTTT.

This clone has only a few counts. V gene TRBV7-3 combines with J gene TRBJ1-1; 7 nucleotides align to TRBD1. V lost 7 bases to trimming and J lost 3 bases; unmatched junction nucleotides: 8. This CDR3 has 14 residues. Germline-derived CDR1 and CDR2 are SGHTA and FQGTGA. CDR3 amino acids: CASKQGVVDTEAFF. The CDR3 region has the DNA TGTGCCAGCAAGCAGGGGGTTGTCGACACTGAAGCTTTCTTT.